This T cell receptor (beta chain) emerged from a study of cytomegalovirus exposure and HLA in healthy donors. The PCR was carried out with 60 Vbeta primers and 13 Jbeta primers. The data were produced by immunoSEQ multiplex PCR, yet TCRdb's version contains in-frame clones alone and is incomplete. The sample has about 160,000 clones, less than 85% seen once. This TCR came from a boy aged 2-15 years in good health and CMV-seronegative. The sequenced sample was PBMCs.

CDR3 loop: CASSRDRDRRTEAFF. The CDR3, as DNA: TGTGCCAGTAGTAGGGACAGGGACAGGAGGACTGAAGCTTTCTTT. J is TRBJ1-1 and V is TRBV19, with 9 bases fitting TRBD1. Losses at the gene ends were 4 bases for V and 5 bases for J; bases not matched to a gene: 8. The CDR3 has 15 amino acids. CDR1 LNHDA and CDR2 SQIVND come from the germline V gene (reference sequence). Based on the CDR3 plus reference TRBV19 and TRBJ1-1, the full variable domain is DGGITQSPKYLFRKEGQNVTLSCEQNLNHDAMYWYRQDPGQGLRLIYYSQIVNDFQKGDIAEGYSVSREKKESFPLTVTSAQKNPTAFYLCASSRDRDRRTEAFFGQGTRLTVV.